The 32 T cell receptor beta chains listed next were all sequenced from one sample in a study of blood T cell repertoires in COVID-19. Assay used: immunoSEQ multiplex PCR; TCRdb lists only in-frame clones, some missing. The data hold 350,000 to 450,000 clones, with 75% to 90% observed a single time. The sequencing input was peripheral blood. These receptors originate from a woman aged 60-75 years with COVID-19, enrolled during active disease.

As regards this clone: Germline is not matched at one junction end, which may reflect a read error. This chain links TRBV25-1 with TRBJ1-2, with 9 bases identical to TRBD1. The CDR3 is 16 amino acids. Germline lookup yields CDR1 MGHDK and CDR2 SYGVNS. The CDR3 bases are TGTGCCAGCAGTACACCGGGACAGGGTTCTAAATATGGCTACACCTTC. This encodes CASSTPGQGSKYGYTF.

The genes are TRBV5-6 and TRBJ1-1; maybe TRBD1 (5 bases). The CDR3 has 17 amino acids. The V gene lost 4 bases and the J gene lost 6 bases, with 25 bases spanning the gap. Germline CDR1 reads SGHDT; CDR2 reads YYEEEE. The CDR3 protein is CASSPTILGGRRSEAFF. As DNA, the CDR3 is TGTGCCAGCAGCCCCACAATTTTGGGGGGACGAAGGTCTGAAGCTTTCTTT. Complete variable domain (other parts from reference TRBV5-6 and TRBJ1-1): DAGVTQSPTHLIKTRGQQVTLRCSPKSGHDTVSWYQQALGQGPQFIFQYYEEEERQRGNFPDRFSGHQFPNYSSELNVNALLLGDSALYLCASSPTILGGRRSEAFFGQGTRLTVV.

Written as DNA, the CDR3 is TGTGCCAGCAGCTATAAGGGACAGGGGCTTCGGGGTGAGCAGTTCTTC. It specifies CASSYKGQGLRGEQFF. The rearrangement joins TRBV9 to TRBJ2-1; the match to TRBD1 covers 10 bases. Germline trimming cut 4 bases from V and 9 bases from J; bases unmatched to any gene: 13. The CDR3 contains 16 residues. The germline gives CDR1 SGDLS, CDR2 YYNGEE. The full variable domain, in which reference TRBV9 and TRBJ2-1 provide the parts outside the CDR3, is DSGVTQTPKHLITATGQRVTLRCSPRSGDLSVYWYQQSLDQGLQFLIQYYNGEERAKGNILERFSAQQFPDLHSELNLSSLELGDSALYFCASSYKGQGLRGEQFFGPGTRLTVL.

V usage is TRBV19 and J usage is TRBJ1-1, with D hard to call. The CDR3 consists of 15 residues. Germline assignment: CDR1 LNHDA and CDR2 SQIVND (reference sequence). Trimming stripped 7 bases from V and 5 bases from J, with 20 bases between. As DNA, the CDR3 is TGTGCCAGTAAACCCCTAGCGCATCCGTGGACTGAAGCTTTCTTT. It yields the protein CASKPLAHPWTEAFF.

This chain links TRBV5-4 with TRBJ2-7, with D maybe TRBD2 (6 bases). This CDR3 region has 13 residues. Germline values: CDR1 SGHNT, CDR2 YYREEE (reference sequence). V lost 3 bases to trimming and J lost 3 bases, with 10 bases between them. In DNA, the CDR3 is TGTGCCAGCAGCTGGGGGGACGTCTACGAGCAGTACTTC. Protein product: CASSWGDVYEQYF.

This chain joins TRBV7-3 and TRBJ1-3; perhaps TRBD1 as D (5 bases). The germline V and J ends were trimmed by 1 base and 1 base, with 8 bases remaining between them. This CDR3 spans 15 amino acids. Germline CDR1 and CDR2: SGHTA and FQGTGA. The CDR3 reads CASSLSQGSGNTIYF. In DNA, the CDR3 is TGTGCCAGCAGCTTAAGTCAGGGATCTGGAAACACCATATATTTT. Full variable domain (missing parts from reference TRBV7-3 and TRBJ1-3): GAGVSQTPSNKVTEKGKYVELRCDPISGHTALYWYRQSLGQGPEFLIYFQGTGAADDSGLPNDRFFAVRPEGSVSTLKIQRTERGDSAVYLCASSLSQGSGNTIYFGEGSWLTVV.

This clone appeared once. The chain links TRBV10-1 to TRBJ2-1, with D possibly TRBD1 on 6 matching bases. Trimming took 3 bases from V and 12 from J, leaving 12 bases between them. Germline V gene lookup returns CDR1 WNHNN and CDR2 SYGVQD (reference sequence). The CDR3 consists of 12 residues. In nucleotides, the CDR3 is TGCGCCAGCAGTGACAGGGGTCTAGGGCAGTTCTTC. It encodes CASSDRGLGQFF.

This clone was seen a single time. This rearrangement joins TRBV19 to TRBJ1-5, with TRBD1 matching over 10 bases. This CDR3 region has 14 residues. Germline CDR1 and CDR2: LNHDA and SQIVND (reference sequence). V gave up 7 bases and J gave up 9 bases; unmatched junction bases: 9. The CDR3 spells CASNPDRGRLPQHF. The CDR3 coding sequence is TGTGCCAGTAACCCGGACAGGGGGAGACTGCCCCAGCATTTT.

The chain joins TRBV7-7 to TRBJ2-7, with D perhaps matching TRBD2 (5 bases). The germline gives CDR1 SSHAT, CDR2 FNYEAQ (reference sequence). V gave up 4 bases and J gave up 6 bases, with 10 bases separating them. This CDR3 has 12 residues. DNA for the CDR3: TGTGCCAGCAGCTCAGATGCGGGCGAGCAGTACTTC. Translated, it gives CASSSDAGEQYF.

The chain combines TRBV6-2 or TRBV6-3 with TRBJ1-1; possibly TRBD1 for D (5 bases). Germline CDR1 MNHEY, CDR2 SVGEGT. The CDR3 consists of 17 residues. V lost 4 bases, J lost 1 base, and 19 bases lay in between. The CDR3 DNA follows: TGTGCCAGCAGTTGGGGCCCCCTGCAGCAGCAGAACACTGAAGCTTTCTTT. This codes for CASSWGPLQQQNTEAFF.

The gene calls are TRBV5-1 and TRBJ2-5; D is ambiguous. Germline-derived CDR1 and CDR2 are SGHRS and YFSETQ. Trimming took off 4 bases at V and 5 bases at J, with 12 bases between the two ends. There are 13 residues in the CDR3. As DNA, the CDR3 is TGCGCCAGCAGCCCCCTAGAGGTGGAGACCCAGTACTTC. As protein: CASSPLEVETQYF. Variable domain in full (rest from reference TRBV5-1 and TRBJ2-5): KAGVTQTPRYLIKTRGQQVTLSCSPISGHRSVSWYQQTPGQGLQFLFEYFSETQRNKGNFPGRFSGRQFSNSRSEMNVSTLELGDSALYLCASSPLEVETQYFGPGTRLLVL.

The rearrangement joins TRBV5-1 to TRBJ1-2; D unresolved. This CDR3 is built from 12 residues. Germline V lookup: CDR1 SGHRS, CDR2 YFSETQ. Trimming stripped 4 bases from V and 5 bases from J, with 9 bases between. The CDR3 DNA sequence: TGCGCCAGCAGCCTAGACGGATATGGCTACACCTTC. Encoded protein: CASSLDGYGYTF.

The rearrangement joins TRBV25-1 to TRBJ1-4, with D uncertain. The CDR3 is made up of 15 amino acids. CDR1 MGHDK and CDR2 SYGVNS come from the germline V gene. V was trimmed by 5 bases and J by 7 bases, leaving 17 bases between them. This CDR3 reads CASSRDAGFSEKLFF. The CDR3, as DNA: TGTGCCAGCAGTCGGGATGCGGGGTTTAGTGAAAAACTGTTTTTT.

This clone was seen just once. This sequence joins TRBV2 and TRBJ2-7; 7 bases map to TRBD1. Trimming at V came to 5 bases and at J to 2 bases, leaving 9 bases not matched to a gene. This CDR3 has 15 residues. Germline V CDR1 and CDR2: SNHLY, FYNNEI. This CDR3 is CASSSSWTGAYEQYF. CDR3 bases: TGTGCCAGCAGTTCCTCATGGACAGGCGCCTACGAGCAGTACTTC.

The CDR3 reads CASSYGFDEQYF. The CDR3 DNA reads as TGTGCCAGCAGCTACGGGTTCGACGAGCAGTACTTC. The chain joins TRBV7-9 to TRBJ2-7; D call uncertain. The CDR3 length is 12 residues. The V gene's germline CDR1 is SEHNR and CDR2 FQNEAQ (reference sequence). V dropped 4 bases and J dropped 5 bases, with 9 bases sitting between them.

This chain connects TRBV5-6 to TRBJ2-6; D is perhaps TRBD1 (8 bases). The CDR3 has 17 residues. Germline CDR1 is SGHDT and CDR2 is YYEEEE. Trimming left V 4 bases short and J 0 bases short, with 14 bases between. CDR3 in amino acids: CASSEDREGSGANVLTF. DNA of the CDR3: TGTGCCAGCAGCGAGGACAGGGAGGGCTCTGGGGCCAACGTCCTGACTTTC.

The chain is built from TRBV11-3 and TRBJ2-1; TRBD2 matches at 8 bases. Germline V gene sequence: CDR1 SGHNT, CDR2 YENEEA. CDR3 length: 17 residues. V was pared by 6 bases and J by 8 bases, with 18 bases of the junction left unmatched. CDR3 sequence reads: CASRSRGAAGITYEQFF. The CDR3, as DNA: TGTGCCAGCAGATCGCGGGGGGCCGCCGGGATTACATATGAGCAGTTCTTC.

The rearrangement uses TRBV6-1 and TRBJ2-1; 11 bases align to TRBD2. The V and J ends lost 4 bases and 3 bases, in that order; junction bases with no gene match: 5. CDR3 length: 16 residues. Germline loops: CDR1 MNHNS, CDR2 SASEGT. CDR3 nucleotides: TGTGCCAGCAGTGGAAGACTAGCGGGGTTCTACAATGAGCAGTTCTTC. Translation gives CASSGRLAGFYNEQFF.

This sequence joins TRBV6-5 and TRBJ1-1; no clear D gene. The CDR3 loop spans 15 amino acids. CDR1 MNHEY and CDR2 SVGAGI come from the germline V gene. With 2 bases removed from V and 8 bases from J, the gap between germline ends came to 18 bases. This chain's CDR3 is CASSYPGRPVLEAFF. CDR3 coding DNA: TGTGCCAGCAGTTACCCCGGGAGGCCGGTCCTCGAAGCTTTCTTT.

J is TRBJ2-2 and V is TRBV11-3; 8 nucleotides line up with TRBD1. The CDR3 is 15 amino acids. The V and J ends lost 5 bases and 1 base, in that order; junction bases with no gene match: 3. Germline loops: CDR1 SGHNT, CDR2 YENEEA. CDR3 protein: CASSPGQVNTGELFF. In DNA form, the CDR3 reads TGTGCCAGCAGCCCGGGACAGGTGAACACCGGGGAGCTGTTTTTT.

The rearrangement links TRBV11-2 to TRBJ1-2; 7 bases are a match to TRBD1. V lost 7 bases, J lost 3 bases, and 8 bases stayed unmatched. Germline CDR1 is SGHAT and CDR2 is FQNNGV. There are 14 residues in the CDR3. The CDR3 DNA sequence: TGTGCCAGCACCCCGGGACAGCAACACTATGGCTACACCTTC. This translates into CASTPGQQHYGYTF.

The rearrangement uses TRBV7-9 and TRBJ1-2; TRBD1 agrees at 9 bases. The CDR3 covers 16 residues. Germline CDR1 is SEHNR and CDR2 is FQNEAQ (reference sequence). The J segment lost 6 bases and the V segment lost 1 base, leaving 9 bases of the junction unmatched. The CDR3 DNA follows: TGTGCCAGCAGCTTAGGAACGATTCGGGACAGGGATGGCTACACCTTC. Translated: CASSLGTIRDRDGYTF.

The chain couples TRBV28 to TRBJ1-2, with D perhaps TRBD1 (6 bases). The CDR3 length is 15 residues. The germline V and J ends were trimmed by 1 base and 2 bases, with 11 bases remaining between them. Germline V CDR1 and CDR2: MDHEN, SYDVKM. The CDR3 sequence: CASSLFLQGNYGYTF. The CDR3 region has the DNA TGTGCCAGCAGTTTATTTCTCCAGGGGAACTATGGCTACACCTTC.

The genes are TRBV3-1 (or the pseudogene TRBV3-2) and TRBJ2-1; tentative D call: TRBD1 (5 bases). CDR1 LGHDT and CDR2 YNNKEL come from the germline V gene (reference sequence). CDR3 length: 13 amino acids. V dropped 0 bases and J dropped 9 bases, with 9 bases sitting between them. The CDR3 DNA reads as TGTGCCAGCAGCCAAGAACTCCAGGGTGAGCAGTTCTTC. Translating it yields CASSQELQGEQFF.

This rearrangement joins TRBV9 to TRBJ2-5; 8 nucleotides align to TRBD1. Germline V gene sequence: CDR1 SGDLS, CDR2 YYNGEE. The J segment lost 2 bases and the V segment lost 3 bases, leaving 18 bases of the junction unmatched. The CDR3 has 19 amino acids. The CDR3 nucleotides are TGTGCCAGCAGCGCCCTCCCCGGACAGGGCCACCTCCAACAAGAGACCCAGTACTTC. Translation gives CASSALPGQGHLQQETQYF.

The chain is built from TRBV11-3 and TRBJ1-2; D perhaps matches TRBD1 (5 bases). CDR1 is SGHNT, CDR2 YENEEA, per germline. With 6 bases removed from V and 4 bases from J, the gap between germline ends came to 18 bases. The CDR3 sequence is 15 residues long. The DNA for the CDR3 is TGTGCCAGCAGTTCCAGGGTTTCCGGTGCCTATGGCTACACCTTC. Translated, it gives CASSSRVSGAYGYTF.

The rearrangement uses TRBV5-1 and TRBJ2-5, with TRBD2 matching 9 bases. CDR1 and CDR2 (germline): SGHRS, YFSETQ. The CDR3 is made up of 15 amino acids. Trimming took 1 base from V and 0 from J; bases not matched to a gene: 1. Here the CDR3 DNA reads TGCGCCAGCAGCTTGTCTAGCGGGGACCAAGAGACCCAGTACTTC. This codes for CASSLSSGDQETQYF.

This clone was recorded a few times. The chain uses TRBV18 and TRBJ2-5; 7 nucleotides match TRBD2. The trim removed 5 bases at V and 3 bases at J, leaving 9 bases unmatched. CDR1 KGHSH and CDR2 LQKENI come from the germline V gene. The CDR3 is made up of 15 amino acids. CDR3 sequence (DNA): TGTGCCAGCTCAAGAGGGAGCGGGGTCAAAGAGACCCAGTACTTC. Translated, it gives CASSRGSGVKETQYF.

About this clone itself: This sample includes further DNA sequences coding for the same CDR3. V gene TRBV6-5 combines with J gene TRBJ2-7; 8 nucleotides line up with TRBD1. The germline V gene encodes CDR1 MNHEY and CDR2 SVGAGI. The CDR3 contains 11 residues. V was clipped by 8 bases and J by 6 bases; unmatched bases: 3. This chain's CDR3 is CASRTGFEQYF. The CDR3 DNA is TGTGCCAGCCGGACAGGGTTCGAGCAGTACTTC.

In this sample, this clone turned up once. This rearrangement joins TRBV7-6 to TRBJ2-2; 9 bases map to TRBD2. The V gene's germline CDR1 is SGHVS and CDR2 FNYEAQ. The CDR3 spans 19 residues. V lost 5 bases to trimming and J lost 7 bases; unmatched junction nucleotides: 20. The CDR3 protein is CASSRAPWRGGGGNGELFF. The CDR3 DNA reads as TGTGCCAGCAGCCGAGCCCCCTGGCGGGGGGGCGGAGGAAACGGGGAGCTGTTTTTT.

V usage is TRBV18 and J usage is TRBJ2-1, with unresolved D. Trimming removed 0 bases from V and 0 bases from J, with 6 bases in between. CDR1 is KGHSH and CDR2 is LQKENI in the germline V gene. The CDR3 is 15 residues long. The CDR3: CASSPPVYSYNEQFF. CDR3 bases: TGTGCCAGCTCACCACCTGTTTACTCCTACAATGAGCAGTTCTTC.

The genes are TRBV10-3 and TRBJ1-2; TRBD1 might be the D (6 bases). CDR3 length equals 15 residues. Looked up from germline, CDR1 is ENHRY and CDR2 is SYGVKD. With 4 bases removed from V and 7 bases from J, the gap between germline ends came to 19 bases. CDR3 protein: CAISGASQGLFGYTF. The CDR3 DNA follows: TGTGCCATCAGTGGGGCGTCACAGGGATTGTTTGGCTACACCTTC.